These T cell receptor beta chains were read from a single sample in a study of response to subunit inactivated influenza vaccine. TCRdb redid the calling of the RT-PCR reads with MiXCR, one entry per CDR3 protein. Among 710,000 or so distinct CDR3 sequences listed, approximately 15% were seen once. This specimen was PBMCs from blood, taken 12 days after vaccination. Receptors were obtained from a man over 45 who received an inactivated influenza vaccine. The CDR3 runs from the conserved cysteine through the conserved F or W. The order of the fields is D gene, clone size, J gene, V gene, CDR3 protein, CDR3 DNA. A D gene is named only where the DNA matches it firmly. Clone size is shown for a subset of rows, as once, few, many or a class of expanded clone.

.,few,TRBJ2-5,TRBV7-9,CASSPTKRTYQETQYF,TGTGCCAGCAGCCCTACTAAGCGGACGTACCAAGAGACCCAGTACTTC
.,many,TRBJ2-7,TRBV14,CASSQDPPGPSGYEQYF,TGTGCCAGCAGCCAAGATCCTCCTGGCCCGTCCGGCTACGAGCAGTACTTC
.,.,TRBJ2-2,TRBV7-2,CASRRRGGVDTGELFF,TGTGCCAGCAGACGCCGGGGCGGGGTTGACACCGGGGAGCTGTTTTTT
.,.,TRBJ2-3,TRBV4-2,CASSQEFLSTDTQYF,TGTGCCAGCAGCCAAGAATTCCTAAGCACAGATACGCAGTATTTT
.,few,TRBJ1-5,TRBV7-9,CASSQGPGQPQHF,TGTGCCAGCAGCCAAGGACCCGGGCAGCCCCAGCATTTT
.,few,TRBJ2-1,TRBV20-1,CSAPGTSYNEQFF,TGCAGTGCCCCAGGGACCTCCTACAATGAGCAGTTCTTC
.,few,TRBJ2-6,TRBV20-1,CSASYGTGANVLTF,TGCAGTGCTAGTTACGGGACTGGGGCCAACGTCCTGACTTTC
.,.,TRBJ2-7,TRBV5-1,CASTAGSEGPYEQYF,TGCGCCAGCACTGCCGGGAGCGAAGGGCCCTACGAGCAGTACTTC
.,.,TRBJ1-2,TRBV20-1,CSASGYGYTF,TGCAGTGCTAGTGGCTATGGCTACACCTTC
TRBD2,.,TRBJ2-5,TRBV15,CATSRRSGTSGTQYF,TGTGCCACCAGCCGCCGGTCCGGGACTAGCGGGACCCAGTACTTC
.,few,TRBJ2-1,TRBV7-9,CASSLTQVEQFF,TGTGCCAGCAGCTTAACACAAGTCGAGCAGTTCTTC
.,.,TRBJ2-5,TRBV6-2/TRBV6-3,CASLAAGLTSQTQYF,TGTGCCAGCCTCGCGGCGGGGCTGACCTCACAGACCCAGTACTTC
.,.,TRBJ2-5,TRBV30,CAWTHPNLGVRETQYF,TGTGCCTGGACCCACCCAAACTTAGGGGTACGCGAGACCCAGTACTTC
TRBD2,few,TRBJ2-7,TRBV7-4,CASIRAAGVAYEQYF,TGTGCCAGCATTAGAGCGGCGGGAGTAGCCTACGAGCAGTACTTC
TRBD1,.,TRBJ1-3,TRBV6-4,CASSDSGQGLMYTIYF,TGTGCCAGCAGTGACTCTGGACAGGGGCTTATGTACACCATATATTTT
TRBD2,few,TRBJ2-2,TRBV20-1,CSAISGRTTGELFF,TGCAGTGCTATTAGCGGGAGGACCACCGGGGAGCTGTTTTTT
.,few,TRBJ2-4,TRBV9,CASSVGAAGLAKNIQYF,TGTGCCAGCAGCGTAGGAGCCGCCGGTTTAGCCAAAAACATTCAGTACTTC
.,.,TRBJ2-1,TRBV18,CASSPVGGSNEQFF,TGTGCCAGCTCACCCGTCGGGGGCTCAAATGAGCAGTTCTTC
.,.,TRBJ1-3,TRBV10-3,CATSLSQRDTIYF,TGTGCCACCTCCCTCTCGCAGAGGGACACCATATATTTT
TRBD1,many,TRBJ1-2,TRBV15,CATSRDSYGYTF,TGTGCCACCAGCCGGGACAGCTATGGCTACACCTTC
.,.,TRBJ1-1,TRBV2,CASSENRPRGGEAFF,TGTGCCAGCAGTGAAAACAGACCCAGGGGCGGTGAAGCTTTCTTT
.,many,TRBJ1-5,TRBV21-1,CATGASSNQPQHF,TGTGCCACAGGGGCCTCGAGCAATCAGCCCCAGCATTTT
.,few,TRBJ2-7,TRBV20-1,CSAVDSPDYEQYF,TGCAGTGCCGTGGACTCCCCGGACTACGAGCAGTACTTC
TRBD1,.,TRBJ1-5,TRBV7-2,CASSYGQGKGNQPQHF,TGTGCCAGCAGCTACGGACAGGGAAAAGGCAATCAGCCCCAGCATTTT
.,.,TRBJ2-1,TRBV24-1,CATSSGQDNEQFF,TGTGCCACCAGTTCGGGACAAGACAATGAGCAGTTCTTC
TRBD2,many,TRBJ2-2,TRBV4-3,CASSQELAGANTGELFF,TGCGCCAGCAGCCAAGAGCTAGCGGGGGCGAACACCGGGGAGCTGTTTTTT
.,many,TRBJ2-1,TRBV12-3/TRBV12-4,CASRGLNEQFF,TGTGCCAGCAGAGGGTTGAATGAGCAGTTCTTC
TRBD1,.,TRBJ1-5,TRBV7-2,CASSSTSSDRGNQPQHF,TGTGCCAGCAGCTCGACTAGCTCGGACAGGGGCAATCAGCCCCAGCATTTT
.,.,TRBJ2-1,TRBV6-2/TRBV6-3,CASSYVRNNEQFF,TGTGCCAGCAGTTACGTTCGGAACAATGAGCAGTTCTTC
.,.,TRBJ2-5,TRBV20-1,CSARPALETQYF,TGCAGTGCGAGGCCGGCTTTGGAGACCCAGTACTTC
.,few,TRBJ2-1,TRBV20-1,CSARVPGASAHNEQFF,TGCAGTGCTAGAGTCCCTGGGGCCTCGGCTCACAATGAGCAGTTCTTC
TRBD2,.,TRBJ2-2,TRBV20-1,CSASILAGSTGELFF,TGCAGTGCTAGTATATTAGCGGGAAGCACCGGGGAGCTGTTTTTT
.,.,TRBJ2-7,TRBV29-1,CSVGVGPRDEQYF,TGCAGCGTGGGGGTGGGACCGCGGGACGAGCAGTACTTC
.,.,TRBJ1-6,TRBV4-1,CASSQDIGTPFHF,TGCGCCAGCAGCCAAGATATCGGGACCCCATTCCACTTT
.,.,TRBJ2-5,TRBV29-1,CSVGPGAYQETQYF,TGCAGCGTTGGTCCGGGGGCATACCAAGAGACCCAGTACTTC
.,many,TRBJ2-3,TRBV7-2,CASSLIRGADTQYF,TGTGCCAGCAGCTTGATTCGGGGAGCAGATACGCAGTATTTT
.,.,TRBJ1-2,TRBV5-1,CASSLEVAGEVGYTF,TGCGCCAGCAGCTTGGAAGTGGCAGGGGAAGTAGGCTACACCTTC
TRBD2,.,TRBJ2-5,TRBV5-1,CASSTGTTLWETQYF,TGCGCCAGCAGCACTGGGACTACCCTCTGGGAGACCCAGTACTTC
.,many,TRBJ2-4,TRBV20-1,CSARVGVAKNIQYF,TGCAGTGCTAGAGTCGGGGTGGCCAAAAACATTCAGTACTTC
.,many,TRBJ2-1,TRBV12-3/TRBV12-4,CASSLPGVYEQFF,TGTGCCAGCAGTTTACCAGGGGTCTATGAGCAGTTCTTC
.,few,TRBJ2-5,TRBV6-2/TRBV6-3,CASSFADLGETQYF,TGTGCCAGCAGTTTTGCAGACCTAGGGGAGACCCAGTACTTC
.,many,TRBJ1-2,TRBV29-1,CSVSESVPYGYTF,TGCAGCGTTTCAGAATCGGTTCCCTATGGCTACACCTTC
.,few,TRBJ2-2,TRBV7-9,CANGLWDTGELFF,TGTGCCAACGGATTATGGGACACCGGGGAGCTGTTTTTT
TRBD1,.,TRBJ2-2,TRBV24-1,CATSDRTGLAGELFF,TGTGCCACCAGTGACCGGACAGGTCTGGCCGGGGAGCTGTTTTTT
TRBD2,few,TRBJ2-7,TRBV15,CATSRSGLADEQYF,TGTGCCACCAGCCGATCGGGACTAGCGGACGAGCAGTACTTC
.,few,TRBJ1-6,TRBV5-1,CASSLEDQNNSPLHF,TGCGCCAGCAGCTTGGAGGATCAGAATAATTCACCCCTCCACTTT
.,many,TRBJ2-3,TRBV12-3/TRBV12-4,CASSHRAIAGFTDTQYF,TGTGCCAGCAGCCACAGGGCTATCGCGGGATTCACAGATACGCAGTATTTT
.,.,TRBJ2-5,TRBV4-3,CASSPRGPSRETQYF,TGCGCCAGCAGCCCCCGGGGCCCTTCGAGAGAGACCCAGTACTTC
TRBD1,few,TRBJ1-4,TRBV6-5,CASSATGDKLFF,TGTGCCAGCAGTGCGACAGGGGACAAACTGTTTTTT
.,.,TRBJ2-2,TRBV11-2,CASSPRGWGNTGELFF,TGTGCCAGCAGCCCCCGCGGGTGGGGAAACACCGGGGAGCTGTTTTTT
.,.,TRBJ2-7,TRBV4-3,CASSQDTPVVYEQYF,TGCGCCAGCAGCCAAGATACACCGGTAGTGTACGAGCAGTACTTC
.,.,TRBJ2-7,TRBV12-2,CASRLATSGPYEQYF,TGTGCAAGTCGCTTAGCGACTAGCGGTCCCTACGAGCAGTACTTC